Each of the 19 T cell receptor beta chains below was sequenced from the same sample in a study of T cells expressing NK-cell markers. TCRdb reprocessed the 5' RACE reads and stores each CDR3 protein as one record, lacking DNA. Its table records roughly 380,000 distinct CDR3 sequences. The sample was blood T cells: a sorted CD56 or NKG2C T cell subset, CD4+ or CD8+ T cells, or bulk PBMC T cells (not recorded which). Every receptor here comes from a man aged 18-75 years in good health.

The chain's CDR3 is CATSDLESLWFF. This chain joins TRBV24-1 and TRBJ2-1. The germline V gene encodes CDR1 KGHDR and CDR2 SFDVKD. The CDR3 length is 12 residues.

The V call is TRBV18, the J call TRBJ1-1; lacking DNA, the TRBD1 call made by TCRdb goes unchecked. Germline loops: CDR1 KGHSH, CDR2 LQKENI. The CDR3 totals 18 residues. CDR3 sequence reads: CASSPRSMDGGANTEAFF.

This sequence joins TRBV18 and TRBJ1-5. CDR1 KGHSH and CDR2 LQKENI come from the germline V gene. The CDR3 has 14 residues. CDR3 sequence: CASSPNMPNQPQHF.

Here the CDR3 reads CASSQIASGPQGPFF. The J gene is TRBJ2-1, the V gene TRBV4-1; TCRdb's D call, TRBD1, is unchecked because there is no DNA. This CDR3 is 15 amino acids long. Germline CDR1 is MGHRA and CDR2 is YSYEKL.

The CDR3: CASSTGTGGWNEKLFF. The V and J genes are TRBV12-3 or TRBV12-4 and TRBJ1-4; TCRdb selects TRBD1, and the lack of DNA leaves this call unchecked. The CDR3 is 16 amino acids.

J is TRBJ1-2 and V is TRBV6-5; TCRdb calls TRBD1, which cannot be checked without DNA. Germline V gene sequence: CDR1 MNHEY, CDR2 SVGAGI. This CDR3 spans 15 amino acids. The CDR3 reads CASSYVRGSDYGYTF.

The chain has TRBV7-6 and TRBJ2-1; TCRdb calls TRBD2, which cannot be checked without DNA. CDR1 and CDR2 from the germline V gene are SGHVS and FNYEAQ. There are 17 residues in the CDR3. CDR3 residues: CASSSWDYPRLGNEQFF.

The rearrangement joins TRBV20-1 to TRBJ2-1; TCRdb lists TRBD1, though no DNA is available to test this call. The CDR3 runs 15 residues. Germline V gene data show CDR1 as DFQATT and CDR2 as SNEGSKA (reference sequence). This chain's CDR3 is CSAPRGAEVYNNQFF.

V gene TRBV20-1 combines with J gene TRBJ2-3; as DNA is missing, the TRBD1 call by TCRdb cannot be tested. CDR3 size: 14 residues. The germline CDR1 and CDR2 sequences are DFQATT and SNEGSKA (reference sequence). CDR3 loop: CSAKGRTDADTQYF.

The genes are TRBV29-1 and TRBJ2-3; the D gene TCRdb calls, TRBD1, cannot be checked with no DNA. CDR1 is SQVTM and CDR2 is ANQGSEA in the germline V gene. There are 17 residues in the CDR3. The CDR3 protein is CSVEAGGQIYITDTQYF.

The V and J genes are TRBV20-1 and TRBJ2-4. CDR1 is DFQATT and CDR2 is SNEGSKA in the germline V gene (reference sequence). This CDR3 is built from 14 residues. CDR3 residues: CSAQSSQAKNIQYF.

The chain recombines TRBV11-2 with TRBJ2-2; without DNA, the TCRdb call of TRBD1 cannot be checked. The CDR3 loop spans 19 amino acids. Germline lookup yields CDR1 SGHAT and CDR2 FQNNGV. CDR3 in amino acids: CASSFPGTGGVWGTGELFF.

This sequence joins TRBV20-1 and TRBJ1-1; TCRdb proposes TRBD1, but this gene call is untestable without DNA. The CDR3 runs 14 residues. Germline V lookup: CDR1 DFQATT, CDR2 SNEGSKA (reference sequence). The CDR3 spells CSARVGRGNTEAFF.

The rearrangement links TRBV7-6 to TRBJ2-7; there is no DNA to check the TCRdb D call of TRBD2. CDR3 length: 15 amino acids. Germline CDR1 is SGHVS and CDR2 is FNYEAQ. CDR3: CASSKGGTSGFEQYF.

The chain uses TRBV18 and TRBJ1-1. Germline lookup yields CDR1 KGHSH and CDR2 LQKENI. The CDR3 runs to 13 residues. The CDR3 region is CASSPIVTTEAFF.

The CDR3 here is CASSFTLRGRIDTEAFF. V gene TRBV7-8 combines with J gene TRBJ1-1; TCRdb's assignment of TRBD1 cannot be checked, as there is no DNA. The CDR3 length is 17 residues. The germline CDR1 and CDR2 sequences are SGHVS and FQNEAQ.

The J gene is TRBJ1-5, the V gene TRBV3-1. Germline V gene data show CDR1 as LGHDT and CDR2 as YNNKEL (reference sequence). This CDR3 region has 15 residues. This CDR3 is CASSQDNRYNQPQHF. The complete variable domain, with remaining parts taken from reference TRBV3-1 and TRBJ1-5, reads DTAVSQTPKYLVTQMGNDKSIKCEQNLGHDTMYWYKQDSKKFLKIMFSYNNKELIINETVPNRFSPKSPDKAHLNLHINSLELGDSAVYFCASSQDNRYNQPQHFGDGTRLSIL.

V gene TRBV2 combines with J gene TRBJ1-2; no DNA is available, so the TRBD1 call from TCRdb remains unchecked. The CDR3 length is 14 residues. The germline V gene encodes CDR1 SNHLY and CDR2 FYNNEI. CDR3 loop: CASRTQGGGPGYTF. Combining the CDR3 with reference TRBV2 and TRBJ1-2 gives the whole variable domain EPEVTQTPSHQVTQMGQEVILRCVPISNHLYFYWYRQILGQKVEFLVSFYNNEISEKSEIFDDQFSVERPDGSNFTLKIRSTKLEDSAMYFCASRTQGGGPGYTFGSGTRLTVV.

This chain joins TRBV7-2 and TRBJ2-3; TCRdb indicates TRBD2, and absent DNA this call remains unverified. Germline assignment: CDR1 SGHTA and CDR2 FQGNSA. The CDR3 totals 12 residues. CDR3 loop: CASSFRTSEQYF.